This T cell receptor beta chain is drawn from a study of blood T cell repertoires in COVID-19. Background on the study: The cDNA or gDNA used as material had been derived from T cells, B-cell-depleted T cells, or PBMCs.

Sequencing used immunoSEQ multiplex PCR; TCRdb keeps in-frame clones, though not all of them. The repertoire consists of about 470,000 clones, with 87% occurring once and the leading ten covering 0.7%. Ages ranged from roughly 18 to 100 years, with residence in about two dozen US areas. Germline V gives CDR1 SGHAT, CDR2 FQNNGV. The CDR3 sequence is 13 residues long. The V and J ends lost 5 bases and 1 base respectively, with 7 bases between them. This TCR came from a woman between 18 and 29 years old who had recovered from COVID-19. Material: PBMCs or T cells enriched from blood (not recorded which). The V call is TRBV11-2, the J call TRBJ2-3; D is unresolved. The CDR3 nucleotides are TGTGCCAGCAGCCCTCGGGGCACAGATACGCAGTATTTT. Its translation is CASSPRGTDTQYF.